The 8 T cell receptor beta chains listed next were all sequenced from one sample in a study of blood T cell repertoires in COVID-19. Produced via immunoSEQ multiplex PCR; TCRdb's table is partial and in-frame only. This table has 150,000 to 200,000 clones, 79% appearing once. The specimen was peripheral blood. These receptors originate from a middle-aged woman with COVID-19, enrolled during active disease.

The chain is built from TRBV3-1 (or the pseudogene TRBV3-2) and TRBJ2-1; 9 bases match TRBD2. J gave up 7 bases and V 0 bases, and 7 bases lay outside the gene matches. Germline values: CDR1 LGHDT, CDR2 YNNKEL (reference sequence). The CDR3 contains 16 residues. The CDR3, as DNA: TGTGCCAGCAGCCAAGAGGGCGGGGGGGCCGCGAATGAGCAGTTCTTC. Protein product: CASSQEGGGAANEQFF.

The CDR3 DNA is TGCGCCAGCAGCCAAGTGGGACAGGGAACCTACGAGCAGTACTTC. Its translation is CASSQVGQGTYEQYF. J is TRBJ2-7 and V is TRBV4-1, with 9 bases lining up with TRBD1. Germline assignment: CDR1 MGHRA and CDR2 YSYEKL. V lost 1 base, J lost 2 bases, and 3 bases stayed unmatched. The length of the CDR3 is 15 residues.

V gene TRBV10-3 combines with J gene TRBJ1-2; D remains ambiguous. V was pared by 4 bases and J by 5 bases, with 5 bases between. The CDR3 spans 11 residues. Germline-derived CDR1 and CDR2 are ENHRY and SYGVKD. CDR3 region: CAISGGYGYTF. Written as DNA, the CDR3 is TGTGCCATCAGTGGAGGGTATGGCTACACCTTC.

A single count supports this clone. The chain couples TRBV5-1 to TRBJ2-7; D may be TRBD1 (5 bases). Germline V CDR1 and CDR2: SGHRS, YFSETQ. V lost 1 base, J lost 2 bases, and 10 bases lay in between. This CDR3 is built from 14 residues. Here the CDR3 DNA reads TGCGCCAGCAGCTTGAGGGCAGGGCCCTACGAGCAGTACTTC. This translates into CASSLRAGPYEQYF.

This clone has more than one count but fewer than ten. The chain has TRBV5-6 and TRBJ1-2, with a weak D call TRBD1 (6 bases). Trimming cost V 0 bases and J 1 base, with 10 bases left between them. Germline V gene lookup returns CDR1 SGHDT and CDR2 YYEEEE. There are 15 residues in the CDR3. DNA for the CDR3: TGTGCCAGCAGCTTGGAGACAGGATTTAACTATGGCTACACCTTC. The encoded protein is CASSLETGFNYGYTF. The variable domain in full, with the rest retrieved from reference TRBV5-6 and TRBJ1-2, is DAGVTQSPTHLIKTRGQQVTLRCSPKSGHDTVSWYQQALGQGPQFIFQYYEEEERQRGNFPDRFSGHQFPNYSSELNVNALLLGDSALYLCASSLETGFNYGYTFGSGTRLTVV.

The V gene is TRBV4-2, the J gene TRBJ1-1; D uncertain. The germline gives CDR1 LGHNA, CDR2 YNFKEQ. The CDR3 is made up of 13 amino acids. V shed 1 base and J shed 5 bases, with 8 bases lying between them. The CDR3: CASSQGSQTEAFF. CDR3 nucleotides: TGTGCCAGCAGCCAAGGGTCACAAACTGAAGCTTTCTTT.

This clone was recorded only once. The rearrangement joins TRBV11-2 to TRBJ2-7, with a tentative D call TRBD2 (6 bases). Per germline, CDR1 SGHAT and CDR2 FQNNGV. The CDR3 is 15 amino acids. Trimming pared 3 bases from V and 2 bases from J, leaving 14 bases between. In nucleotides, the CDR3 is TGTGCCAGCAGCTTGGCGGCGGGAACTACCTACGAGCAGTACTTC. Residues: CASSLAAGTTYEQYF.

Only a few counts were recorded for this clone. J is TRBJ2-7 and V is TRBV3-1 (or the pseudogene TRBV3-2), with D tentatively TRBD2 (6 bases). The V end was cut by 1 base, the J end by 7 bases, with 20 bases between. The CDR3 loop spans 16 amino acids. Germline CDR1 and CDR2: LGHDT and YNNKEL (reference sequence). The DNA of the CDR3 is TGTGCCAGCAGCCAAGGCCGTAAGGCGGGGTTCGGAGAGCAGTACTTC. Translated: CASSQGRKAGFGEQYF.